One sample yielded the 10 T cell receptor beta chains listed below, sequenced in a study of blood T cell repertoires in COVID-19. Measured with immunoSEQ multiplex PCR; TCRdb has only the in-frame clones, and not every one. The table has a few hundred thousand clones, 87% seen once. Source material: PBMCs or T cells enriched from blood (not recorded which). Receptors originate from a man aged 25-45 years who had recovered from COVID-19.

This rearrangement joins TRBV5-1 to TRBJ2-2; 9 nucleotides line up with TRBD1. The germline gives CDR1 SGHRS, CDR2 YFSETQ. V gave up 6 bases and J gave up 2 bases; unmatched junction bases: 5. This CDR3 is built from 15 residues. The CDR3 spells CASKGQGLNTGELFF. The CDR3 DNA is TGCGCCAGCAAGGGACAGGGACTTAACACCGGGGAGCTGTTTTTT. The full variable domain, completed using reference TRBV5-1 and TRBJ2-2, is KAGVTQTPRYLIKTRGQQVTLSCSPISGHRSVSWYQQTPGQGLQFLFEYFSETQRNKGNFPGRFSGRQFSNSRSEMNVSTLELGDSALYLCASKGQGLNTGELFFGEGSRLTVL.

The rearrangement links TRBV6-1 to TRBJ2-7, with TRBD2 identical over 9 bases. The germline V gene encodes CDR1 MNHNS and CDR2 SASEGT. CDR3 length equals 17 residues. Trimming took 4 bases from V and 0 from J; bases not matched to a gene: 10. CDR3 DNA: TGTGCCAGCAGTGTTAAGCCTAGCGGGGTCTACTCCTACGAGCAGTACTTC. This sequence encodes CASSVKPSGVYSYEQYF.

This clone was observed a single time. The J gene is TRBJ2-5, the V gene TRBV5-4; TRBD1 might be the D (6 bases). This CDR3 has 13 amino acids. The germline CDR1 and CDR2 sequences are SGHNT and YYREEE (reference sequence). Trimming pared 7 bases from V and 3 bases from J, leaving 13 bases between. The CDR3 region is CASQQAGEETQYF. In DNA form, the CDR3 reads TGTGCCAGCCAGCAGGCAGGGGAAGAGACCCAGTACTTC.

The J gene is TRBJ2-1, the V gene TRBV18, with 8 bases that match TRBD2. J gave up 4 bases and V 3 bases, and 8 bases lay outside the gene matches. CDR1 and CDR2 from the germline V gene are KGHSH and LQKENI. The CDR3 consists of 16 residues. The CDR3 loop is CASSPDSGELYNEQFF. CDR3 bases: TGTGCCAGCTCACCGGATAGCGGGGAGTTATACAATGAGCAGTTCTTC. The whole variable domain, filled in from reference TRBV18 and TRBJ2-1, reads NAGVMQNPRHLVRRRGQEARLRCSPMKGHSHVYWYRQLPEEGLKFMVYLQKENIIDESGMPKERFSAEFPKEGPSILRIQQVVRGDSAAYFCASSPDSGELYNEQFFGPGTRLTVL.

The V gene is TRBV7-2, the J gene TRBJ1-3; 8 nucleotides match TRBD1. The CDR3 runs 15 residues. Germline CDR1 reads SGHTA; CDR2 reads FQGNSA. Losses at the gene ends were 4 bases for V and 3 bases for J; bases not matched to a gene: 5. As DNA, the CDR3 is TGTGCCAGCAGCTCTCAGGGGGCAGGTGGAAACACCATATATTTT. Amino acid sequence: CASSSQGAGGNTIYF.

This clone is a singleton in its sample. The chain recombines TRBV27 with TRBJ1-4; 7 bases line up with TRBD1. The CDR3 spans 13 residues. Germline-derived CDR1 and CDR2 are MNHEY and SMNVEV (reference sequence). V shed 6 bases and J 8 bases; nucleotides not matched to a gene: 6. For the CDR3, the DNA is TGTGCCAGCAGGGGGACAGAGAGGGAAAAACTGTTTTTT. Translating it yields CASRGTEREKLFF.

The rearrangement joins TRBV2 to TRBJ2-1; 15 positions agree with TRBD2. The V gene end was trimmed by 4 bases and the J gene end by 8 bases; junction bases not matched to a gene: 3. The germline CDR1 and CDR2 sequences are SNHLY and FYNNEI. The CDR3 loop spans 15 amino acids. CDR3 in amino acids: CASSGRTSGGDEQFF. CDR3 sequence (DNA): TGTGCCAGCAGTGGGAGGACTAGCGGGGGGGATGAGCAGTTCTTC. Full variable domain (rest looked up from reference TRBV2 and TRBJ2-1): EPEVTQTPSHQVTQMGQEVILRCVPISNHLYFYWYRQILGQKVEFLVSFYNNEISEKSEIFDDQFSVERPDGSNFTLKIRSTKLEDSAMYFCASSGRTSGGDEQFFGPGTRLTVL.

J is TRBJ2-5 and V is TRBV7-9, with a tentative D call TRBD2 (5 bases). The CDR3 spans 15 residues. Germline V gene data show CDR1 as SEHNR and CDR2 as FQNEAQ (reference sequence). V lost 5 bases, J lost 5 bases, and 18 bases lay in between. This CDR3 is CASSPPTTRVETQYF. In nucleotides, the CDR3 is TGTGCCAGCAGCCCGCCCACCACTAGGGTCGAGACCCAGTACTTC.

This chain joins TRBV19 and TRBJ2-1; TRBD1 matches 8 bases. CDR3 length: 10 amino acids. CDR1 LNHDA and CDR2 SQIVND come from the germline V gene (reference sequence). The J segment lost 12 bases and the V segment lost 10 bases, leaving 5 bases of the junction unmatched. This CDR3 is CATTGTGQFF. The DNA for the CDR3 is TGTGCCACTACCGGGACAGGGCAGTTCTTC. Drawing the rest from reference TRBV19 and TRBJ2-1, the complete variable domain is DGGITQSPKYLFRKEGQNVTLSCEQNLNHDAMYWYRQDPGQGLRLIYYSQIVNDFQKGDIAEGYSVSREKKESFPLTVTSAQKNPTAFYLCATTGTGQFFGPGTRLTVL.

The chain joins TRBV19 to TRBJ2-3, with a possible D match to TRBD1 (6 bases). The CDR3 sequence is 15 residues long. Between the trimmed V and J ends, which lost 5 bases and 1 base, there was a span of 13 bases. Germline lookup yields CDR1 LNHDA and CDR2 SQIVND (reference sequence). CDR3 region: CASSAGDIRTDTQYF. The DNA of the CDR3 is TGTGCCAGTAGTGCAGGGGACATCCGCACAGATACGCAGTATTTT.